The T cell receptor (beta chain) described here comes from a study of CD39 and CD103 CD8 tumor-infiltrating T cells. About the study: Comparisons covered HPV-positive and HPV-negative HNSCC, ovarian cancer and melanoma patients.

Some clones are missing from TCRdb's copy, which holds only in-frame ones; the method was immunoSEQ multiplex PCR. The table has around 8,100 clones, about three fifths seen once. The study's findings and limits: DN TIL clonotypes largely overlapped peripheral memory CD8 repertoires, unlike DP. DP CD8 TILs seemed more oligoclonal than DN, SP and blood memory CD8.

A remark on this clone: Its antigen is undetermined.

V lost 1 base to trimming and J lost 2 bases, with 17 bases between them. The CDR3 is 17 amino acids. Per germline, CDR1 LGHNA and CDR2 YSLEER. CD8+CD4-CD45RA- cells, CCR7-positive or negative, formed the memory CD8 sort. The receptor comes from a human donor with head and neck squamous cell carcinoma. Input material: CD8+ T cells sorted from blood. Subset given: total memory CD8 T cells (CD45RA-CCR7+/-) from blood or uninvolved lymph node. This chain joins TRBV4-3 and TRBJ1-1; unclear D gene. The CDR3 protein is CASSQGVGRLENTEAFF. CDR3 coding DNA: TGCGCCAGCAGCCAAGGCGTAGGCCGGTTGGAAAACACTGAAGCTTTCTTT.